The TCR beta chain under discussion was sequenced for a study of T-cell reconstitution after alpha-beta-depleted transplantation in children (TCRdb year 2016). For context, the study as a whole: The study quantitatively tracked T-cell immune reconstitution after TCRalphabeta/CD19-depleted allogeneic hematopoietic cell transplantation in children using TCR repertoire profiling. Beyond this particular receptor, the publication reports: The apparently early alphabetaT-cell count recovery about two months after transplant was reportedly dependent on only several hundred rapidly expanded clones derived from non-depleted graft cells. In some patients, high TCRbeta diversity at day 60 was attributed to recipient T cells and intrathymic progenitors that had survived conditioning. Over subsequent months, a decline in hyperexpanded clone frequencies was noted, and after one year, T-cell counts and TCRbeta diversity were mostly ascribed to newly produced T cells.

Reading the label with the study, this specimen's treatment or condition is: allogeneic hematopoietic cell transplantation with graft depleted of TCRalphabeta T cells and CD19 B cells. The children who served as transplant recipients had been given grafts of TCRalphabeta/CD19-depleted allogeneic hematopoietic cells. Measured from the cysteine to the phenylalanine, the CDR3 is 13 residues long. Only the CDR3 region is kept as DNA, spanning 39 bases read in frame from base 1. Via the germline V gene, CDR1 is MGHDK and CDR2 SYGVNS. V loses 6 bases, J loses 6 bases, and the germline ends lie 15 bases apart. On this clonotype: The antigen it recognizes is unknown. Within one base of it there is no much larger clone, and no base qualities were kept.

Library creation used PCR. Sequencing was carried out with an Illumina HiSeq 2500. Molecular barcoding was employed in the preparation of TCR libraries, with unique molecular identifiers being used to normalize TCRbeta repertoire quantification. The public sequencing data were trimmed at Q25 with fastp and processed into clonotypes with MiXCR by TCRdb, which kept only in-frame beta chains. Rows with a matching CDR3 protein are joined into one entry that keeps the most common DNA and genes. The sample records a few hundred thousand distinct CDR3 sequences, roughly 27% of which are singletons. 36% of the sample is taken by the ten largest.

This chain is built from TRBV25-1 and TRBJ2-7, with a weak D call of TRBD2 (7 bases match). Sequencing was performed on PBMCs, taken before TCRalphabeta/CD19-depleted stem cell transplant. This TCR was recovered from a boy under three years old with Wiskott-Aldrich syndrome, due to receive a stem cell transplant. The base sequence is TGTGCCAGCAGCGGATTAGGGGGGGGCGAGCAGTACTTC. Its translation is CASSGLGGGEQYF.